This paragraph covers one T cell receptor (beta chain) sequence. The antigen is unknown. This sample is part of a study of shared clonotypes between healthy human individuals. Study information: The cohort had a couple of women and a few men, ages 18 to 49.

The trim removed 5 bases at V and 0 bases at J, leaving 6 bases unmatched. The germline gives CDR1 SGHTA, CDR2 FQGNSA. The length of the CDR3 is 15 residues. Findings and caveats of the study: The represented genetic and exposure-history diversity was limited by the small number of donors. Of the naive CD4 clonotypes, approximately 5% were shared across a handful of donors. Estimated richness was generally greater in naive than memory subsets.

Sequencing was performed with immunoSEQ multiplex PCR; in TCRdb, only in-frame clones are kept and a portion is missing. Of about 1.1 million clones listed, 75% to 85% were seen once; the top ten hold 0.5% to 0.65%. The sample comprised memory CD4+ T cells from PBMCs. Documented subset: CD45RA-negative fraction. The sequence derives from a young man in good health. Some clones in this sample may be carry-over from other donors' samples. The chain employs TRBV7-2 and TRBJ1-2; 7 bases map to TRBD1. The DNA for the CDR3 is TGTGCCAGCAGCCGCCCCGGACAGGCTAACTATGGCTACACCTTC. Residues: CASSRPGQANYGYTF.